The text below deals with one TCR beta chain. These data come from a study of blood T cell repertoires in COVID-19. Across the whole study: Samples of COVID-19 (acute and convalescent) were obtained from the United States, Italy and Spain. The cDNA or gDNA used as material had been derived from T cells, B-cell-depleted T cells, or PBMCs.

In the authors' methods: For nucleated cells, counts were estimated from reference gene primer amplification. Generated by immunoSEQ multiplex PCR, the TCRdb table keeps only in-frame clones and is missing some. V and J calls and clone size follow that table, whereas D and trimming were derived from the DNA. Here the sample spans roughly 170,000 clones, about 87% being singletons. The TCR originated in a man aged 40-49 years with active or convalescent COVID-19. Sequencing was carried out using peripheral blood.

Here the CDR3 reads CASSEWSGSGNTIYF. CDR3 nucleotides: TGTGCCAGCAGTGAATGGTCAGGGTCTGGAAACACCATATATTTT. V is TRBV2 and J is TRBJ1-3, with D possibly matching TRBD1 (5 bases). CDR1 and CDR2 from the germline V gene are SNHLY and FYNNEI. V was shortened by 2 bases and J by 1 base, with 9 bases between the two germline ends. The CDR3 extends over 15 amino acids.